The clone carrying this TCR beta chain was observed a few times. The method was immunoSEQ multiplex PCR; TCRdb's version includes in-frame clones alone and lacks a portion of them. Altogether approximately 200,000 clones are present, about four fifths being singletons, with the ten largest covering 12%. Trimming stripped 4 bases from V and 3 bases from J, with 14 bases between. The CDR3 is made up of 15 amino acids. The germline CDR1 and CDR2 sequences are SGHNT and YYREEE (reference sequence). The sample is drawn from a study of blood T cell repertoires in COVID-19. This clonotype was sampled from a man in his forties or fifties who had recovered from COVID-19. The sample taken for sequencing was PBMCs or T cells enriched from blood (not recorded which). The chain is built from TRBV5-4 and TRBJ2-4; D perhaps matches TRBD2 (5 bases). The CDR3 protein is CASSVGTGDKNIQYF. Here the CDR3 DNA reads TGTGCCAGCAGCGTCGGTACCGGGGACAAAAACATTCAGTACTTC.